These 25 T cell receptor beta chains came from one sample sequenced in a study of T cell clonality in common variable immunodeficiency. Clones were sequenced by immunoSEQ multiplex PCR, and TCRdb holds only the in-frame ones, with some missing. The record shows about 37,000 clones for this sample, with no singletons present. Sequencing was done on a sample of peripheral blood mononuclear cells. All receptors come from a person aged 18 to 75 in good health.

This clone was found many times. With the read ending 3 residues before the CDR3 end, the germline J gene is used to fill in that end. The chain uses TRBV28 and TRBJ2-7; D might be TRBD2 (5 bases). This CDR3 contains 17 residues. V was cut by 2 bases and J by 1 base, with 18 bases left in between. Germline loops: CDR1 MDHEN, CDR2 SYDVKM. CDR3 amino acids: CASSLGIPWRVSYEQYF. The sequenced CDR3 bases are TGTGCCAGCAGTTTAGGCATCCCCTGGCGGGTTTCCTACGAG.

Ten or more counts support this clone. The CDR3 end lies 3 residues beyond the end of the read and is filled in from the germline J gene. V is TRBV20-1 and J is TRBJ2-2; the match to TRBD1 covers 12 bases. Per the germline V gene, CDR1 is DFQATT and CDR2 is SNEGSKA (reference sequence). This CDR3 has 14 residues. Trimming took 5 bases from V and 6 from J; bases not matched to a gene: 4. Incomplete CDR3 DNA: TGCAGTGCTGGCCGGGACAGGGGGCCCGGGGAG. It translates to CSAGRDRGPGE. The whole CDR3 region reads CSAGRDRGPGELFF.

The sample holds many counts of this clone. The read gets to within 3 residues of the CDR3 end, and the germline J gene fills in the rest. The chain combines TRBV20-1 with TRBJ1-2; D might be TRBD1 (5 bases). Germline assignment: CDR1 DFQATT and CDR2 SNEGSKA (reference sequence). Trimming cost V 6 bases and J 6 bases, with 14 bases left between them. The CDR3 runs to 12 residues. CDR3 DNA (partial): TGCAGTGCACATTGGGGGGTCGATGGC. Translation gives CSAHWGVDG. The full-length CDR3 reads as CSAHWGVDGYTF.

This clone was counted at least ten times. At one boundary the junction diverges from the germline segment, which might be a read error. This CDR3 is CASSLAETQYF. CDR3 bases read: TGCGCCAGCAGCTTGGCAGAGACG. The gene calls are TRBV5-1 and TRBJ2-3, with D uncertain. The missing CDR3 end, 3 residues past where the read stops, is filled in from the germline J gene. The CDR3 totals 11 residues. Germline CDR1 is SGHRS and CDR2 is YFSETQ.

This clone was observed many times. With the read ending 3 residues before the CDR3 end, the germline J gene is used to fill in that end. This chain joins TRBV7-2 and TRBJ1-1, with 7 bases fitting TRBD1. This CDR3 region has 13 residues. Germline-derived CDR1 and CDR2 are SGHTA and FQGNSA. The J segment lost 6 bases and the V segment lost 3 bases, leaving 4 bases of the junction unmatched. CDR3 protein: CASSFLQGAEAFF. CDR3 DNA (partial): TGTGCCAGCAGCTTCCTGCAGGGGGCTGAA.

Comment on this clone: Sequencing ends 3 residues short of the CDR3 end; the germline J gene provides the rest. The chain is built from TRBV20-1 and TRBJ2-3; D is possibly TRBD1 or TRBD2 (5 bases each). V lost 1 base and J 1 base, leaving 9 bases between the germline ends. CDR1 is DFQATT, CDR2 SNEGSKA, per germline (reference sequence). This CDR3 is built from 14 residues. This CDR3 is CSARARGGTDTQYF. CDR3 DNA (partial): TGCAGTGCTAGAGCGAGGGGCGGCACAGATACG.

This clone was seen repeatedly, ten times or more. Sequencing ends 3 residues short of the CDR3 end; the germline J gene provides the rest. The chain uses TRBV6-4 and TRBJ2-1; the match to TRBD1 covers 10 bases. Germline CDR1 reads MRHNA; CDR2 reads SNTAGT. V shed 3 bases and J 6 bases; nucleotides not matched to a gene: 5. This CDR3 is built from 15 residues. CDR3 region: CASSEGTGESNEQFF. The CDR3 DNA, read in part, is TGTGCCAGCAGTGAAGGGACAGGGGAATCCAATGAG.

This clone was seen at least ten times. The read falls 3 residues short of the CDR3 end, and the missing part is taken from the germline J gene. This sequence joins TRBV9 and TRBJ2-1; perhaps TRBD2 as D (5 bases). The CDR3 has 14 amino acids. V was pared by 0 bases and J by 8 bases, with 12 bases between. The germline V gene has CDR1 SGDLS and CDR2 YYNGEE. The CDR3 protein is CASSVVIGLDEQFF. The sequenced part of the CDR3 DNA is TGTGCCAGCAGCGTAGTGATTGGACTCGATGAG.

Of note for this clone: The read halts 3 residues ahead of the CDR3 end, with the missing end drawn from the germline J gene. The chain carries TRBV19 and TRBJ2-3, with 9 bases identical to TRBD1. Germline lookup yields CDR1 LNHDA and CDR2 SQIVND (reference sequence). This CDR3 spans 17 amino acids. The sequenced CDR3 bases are TGTGCCAGTAGTACCGAGCGGGGACAGGGAGGATTGCAGCCG. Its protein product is CASSTERGQGGLQP. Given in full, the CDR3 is CASSTERGQGGLQPQYF.

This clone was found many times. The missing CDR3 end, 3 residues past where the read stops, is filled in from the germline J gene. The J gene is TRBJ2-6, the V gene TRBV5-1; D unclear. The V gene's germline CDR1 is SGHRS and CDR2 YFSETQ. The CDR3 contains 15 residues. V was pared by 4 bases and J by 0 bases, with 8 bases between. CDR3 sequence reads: CASSPRVSGANVLTF. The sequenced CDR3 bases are TGCGCCAGCAGCCCCCGTGTCTCTGGGGCCAACGTC.

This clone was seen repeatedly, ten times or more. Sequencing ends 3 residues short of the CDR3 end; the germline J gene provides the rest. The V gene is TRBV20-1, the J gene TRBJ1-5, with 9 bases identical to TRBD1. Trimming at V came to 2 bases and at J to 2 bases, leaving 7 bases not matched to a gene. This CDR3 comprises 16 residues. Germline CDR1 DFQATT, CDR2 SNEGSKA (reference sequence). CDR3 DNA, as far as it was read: TGCAGTGCTAGAAAACAGGGGGCGCGTGGCAATCAGCCC. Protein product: CSARKQGARGNQP. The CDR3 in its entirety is CSARKQGARGNQPQHF.

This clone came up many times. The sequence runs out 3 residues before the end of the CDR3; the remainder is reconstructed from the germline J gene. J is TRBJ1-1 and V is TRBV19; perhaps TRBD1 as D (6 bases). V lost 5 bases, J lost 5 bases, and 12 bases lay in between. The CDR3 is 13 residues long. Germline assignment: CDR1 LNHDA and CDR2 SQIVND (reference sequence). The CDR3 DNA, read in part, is TGTGCCAGTAGTGACAGGATGAGTACTGAA. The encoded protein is CASSDRMSTE. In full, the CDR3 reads CASSDRMSTEAFF.

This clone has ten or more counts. This chain's CDR3 is CASSLARPAGGSYNEQFF. The CDR3 DNA, read in part, is TGCGCCAGCAGCTTGGCACGACCAGCGGGGGGCTCCTACAATGAG. The J gene is TRBJ2-1, the V gene TRBV5-1; 9 positions match TRBD2. Coverage ceases 3 residues before the CDR3 finishes, and the germline J gene fills in the end. Per germline, CDR1 SGHRS and CDR2 YFSETQ. The V and J ends lost 0 bases and 0 bases, in that order; junction bases with no gene match: 7. The CDR3 extends over 18 amino acids.

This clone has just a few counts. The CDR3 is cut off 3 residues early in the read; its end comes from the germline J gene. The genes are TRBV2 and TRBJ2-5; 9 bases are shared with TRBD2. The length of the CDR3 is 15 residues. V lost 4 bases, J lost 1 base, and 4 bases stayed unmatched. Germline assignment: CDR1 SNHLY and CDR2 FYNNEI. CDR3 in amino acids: CASSAWTSVQETQYF. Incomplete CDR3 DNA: TGTGCCAGCAGTGCTTGGACTAGCGTCCAAGAGACC.

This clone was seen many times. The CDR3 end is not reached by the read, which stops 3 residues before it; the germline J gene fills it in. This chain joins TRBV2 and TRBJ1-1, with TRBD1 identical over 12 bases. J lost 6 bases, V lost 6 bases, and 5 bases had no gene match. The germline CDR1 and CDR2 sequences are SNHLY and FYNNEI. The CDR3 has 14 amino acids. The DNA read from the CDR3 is TGTGCCAGCAGGGGACAGGGGGCGCTTGCTGAA. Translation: CASRGQGALAE. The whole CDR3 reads CASRGQGALAEAFF. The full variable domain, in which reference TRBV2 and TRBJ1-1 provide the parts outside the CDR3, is EPEVTQTPSHQVTQMGQEVILRCVPISNHLYFYWYRQILGQKVEFLVSFYNNEISEKSEIFDDQFSVERPDGSNFTLKIRSTKLEDSAMYFCASRGQGALAEAFFGQGTRLTVV.

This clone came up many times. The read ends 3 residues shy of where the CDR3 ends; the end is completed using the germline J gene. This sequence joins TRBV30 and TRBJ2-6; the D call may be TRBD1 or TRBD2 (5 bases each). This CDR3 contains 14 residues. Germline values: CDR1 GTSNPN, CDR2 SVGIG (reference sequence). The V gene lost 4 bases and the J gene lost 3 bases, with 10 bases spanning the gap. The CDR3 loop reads CAWNRRSGANVLTF. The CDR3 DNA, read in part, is TGTGCCTGGAACAGGAGGAGTGGGGCCAACGTC.

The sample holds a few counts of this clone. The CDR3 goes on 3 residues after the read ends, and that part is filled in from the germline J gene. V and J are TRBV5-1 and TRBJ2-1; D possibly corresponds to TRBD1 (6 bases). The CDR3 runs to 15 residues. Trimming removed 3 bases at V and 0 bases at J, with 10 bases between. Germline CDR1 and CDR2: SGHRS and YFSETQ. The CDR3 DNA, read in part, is TGCGCCAGCAGCTCCGAGGACAGCTCCTACAATGAG. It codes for CASSSEDSSYNE. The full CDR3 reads CASSSEDSSYNEQFF.

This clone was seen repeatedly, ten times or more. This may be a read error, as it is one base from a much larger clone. CDR3 bases read: TGTGCCAGCAGTGGACAGGGGTTTGGGGCCAACGTA. Its protein product is CASSGQGFGANV. The entire CDR3 sequence reads CASSGQGFGANVLFF. The J gene is TRBJ1-4, the V gene TRBV6-1; 8 positions agree with TRBD1. Read data end 3 residues before the CDR3 end; the end is taken from the germline J gene. This CDR3 spans 15 amino acids. Germline V gives CDR1 MNHNS, CDR2 SASEGT.

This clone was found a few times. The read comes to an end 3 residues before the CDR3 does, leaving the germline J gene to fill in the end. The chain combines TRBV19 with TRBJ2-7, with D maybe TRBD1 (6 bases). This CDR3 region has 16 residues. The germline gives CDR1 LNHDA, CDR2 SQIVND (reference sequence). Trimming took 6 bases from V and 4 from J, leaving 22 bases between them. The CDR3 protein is CASSDGVGGRGYEQYF. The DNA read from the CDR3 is TGTGCCAGTAGCGACGGTGTTGGGGGCAGAGGGTACGAG.

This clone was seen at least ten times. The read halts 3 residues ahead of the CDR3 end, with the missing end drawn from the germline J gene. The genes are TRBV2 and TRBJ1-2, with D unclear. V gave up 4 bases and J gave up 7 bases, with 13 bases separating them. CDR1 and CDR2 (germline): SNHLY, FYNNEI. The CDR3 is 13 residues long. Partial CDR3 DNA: TGTGCCAGCAGTGCATATACCGCTATTGGC. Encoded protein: CASSAYTAIG. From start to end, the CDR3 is CASSAYTAIGYTF.

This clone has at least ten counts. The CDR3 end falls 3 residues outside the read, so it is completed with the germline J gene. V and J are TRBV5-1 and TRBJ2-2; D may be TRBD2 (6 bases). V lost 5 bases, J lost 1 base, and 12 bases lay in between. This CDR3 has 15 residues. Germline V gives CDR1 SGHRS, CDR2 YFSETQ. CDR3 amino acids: CASRPGLQNTGELFF. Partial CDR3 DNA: TGCGCCAGCAGACCGGGACTCCAGAACACCGGGGAG.

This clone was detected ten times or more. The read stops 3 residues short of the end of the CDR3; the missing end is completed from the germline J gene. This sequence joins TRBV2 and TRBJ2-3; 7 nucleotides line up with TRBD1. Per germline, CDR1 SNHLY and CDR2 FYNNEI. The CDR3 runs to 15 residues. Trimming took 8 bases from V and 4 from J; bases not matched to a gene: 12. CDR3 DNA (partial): TGTGCCAGCGCCACCGAGGGGGCCCAGGCAGATACG. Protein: CASATEGAQADT. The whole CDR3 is CASATEGAQADTQYF.

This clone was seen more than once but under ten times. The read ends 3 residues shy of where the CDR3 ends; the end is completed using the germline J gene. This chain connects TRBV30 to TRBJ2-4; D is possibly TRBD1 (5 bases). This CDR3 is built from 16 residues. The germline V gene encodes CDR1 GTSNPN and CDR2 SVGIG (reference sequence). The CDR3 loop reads CAWQGIKGRPNYGQYF. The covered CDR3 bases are TGTGCCTGGCAGGGCATAAAGGGGCGACCTAACTATGGT.

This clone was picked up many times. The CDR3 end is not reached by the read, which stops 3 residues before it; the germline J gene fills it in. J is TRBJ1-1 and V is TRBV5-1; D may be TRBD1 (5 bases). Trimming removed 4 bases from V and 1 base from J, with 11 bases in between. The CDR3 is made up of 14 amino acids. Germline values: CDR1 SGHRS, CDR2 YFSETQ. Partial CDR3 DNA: TGCGCCAGCAGCGACCCTCAGGGGAACACTGAA. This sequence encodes CASSDPQGNTE. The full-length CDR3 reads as CASSDPQGNTEAFF.

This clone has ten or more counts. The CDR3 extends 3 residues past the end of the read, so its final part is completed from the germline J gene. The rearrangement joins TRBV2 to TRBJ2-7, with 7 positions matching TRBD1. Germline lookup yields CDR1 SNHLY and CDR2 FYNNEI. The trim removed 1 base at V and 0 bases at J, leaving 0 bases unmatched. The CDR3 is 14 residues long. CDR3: CASSEGDSSYEQYF. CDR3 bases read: TGTGCCAGCAGTGAAGGGGACAGCTCCTACGAG.